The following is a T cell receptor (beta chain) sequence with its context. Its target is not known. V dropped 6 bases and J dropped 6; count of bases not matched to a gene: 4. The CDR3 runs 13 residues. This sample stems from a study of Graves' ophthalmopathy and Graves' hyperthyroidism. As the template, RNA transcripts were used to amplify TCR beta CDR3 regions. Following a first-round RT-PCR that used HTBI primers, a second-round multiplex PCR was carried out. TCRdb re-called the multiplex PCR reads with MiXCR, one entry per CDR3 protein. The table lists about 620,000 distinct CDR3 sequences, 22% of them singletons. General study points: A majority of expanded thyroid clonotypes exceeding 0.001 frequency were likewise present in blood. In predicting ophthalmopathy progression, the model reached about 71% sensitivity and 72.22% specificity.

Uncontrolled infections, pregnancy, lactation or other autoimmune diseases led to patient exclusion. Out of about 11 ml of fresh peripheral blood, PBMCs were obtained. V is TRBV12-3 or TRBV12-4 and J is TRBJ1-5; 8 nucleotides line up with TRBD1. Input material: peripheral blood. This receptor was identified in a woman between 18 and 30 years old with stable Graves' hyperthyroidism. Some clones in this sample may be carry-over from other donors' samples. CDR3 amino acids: CASRQGAIQPQHF. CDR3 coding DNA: TGTGCCAGCAGGCAGGGGGCTATTCAGCCCCAGCATTTT.